This TCR beta chain was obtained from a study of metastatic and nonmetastatic thyroid tumors. Whole-study context: It was across blood and tumor or nodule tissue from malignant and benign thyroid patients that repertoires were compared. Study outcomes and limitations: TCR beta diversity was reportedly significantly higher in malignant thyroid tumors than benign nodules, in blood and tumor.

Study processing details: The study built a papillary thyroid cancer distant-metastasis classifier from CDR3 differences across clinicopathological groups. TCRdb redid the clone calls on the PCR reads using MiXCR. The V and J calls reflect TCRdb's pipeline rather than the authors' work. Of fewer than 40,000 clones detected, under 25% appear once; the ten largest clones hold approximately 3%. Prior to thyroid surgery, none of the patients had received any treatment. The CDR3 length is 13 residues. Deletions cut 0 bases from V and 6 bases from J, with 7 bases between. CDR1 and CDR2 from the germline V gene are SGHRS and YFSETQ. A word on this clone: Its antigen is unknown.

Sequencing was done on a sample of tumor tissue. The rearrangement links TRBV5-1 to TRBJ1-5; possible D gene TRBD1, 5 bases. The receptor was derived from a male donor with papillary thyroid cancer or a benign thyroid nodule (not recorded which). Some clones in this sample may be carry-over from other donors' samples. CDR3 amino acids: CASSLDDSQPQHF. The DNA of the CDR3 is TGCGCCAGCAGCTTGGATGACAGTCAGCCCCAGCATTTT.